The 20 T cell receptor beta chains below were found in one sample sequenced in a study of beta chain features in type 1 diabetes. Since all of the isolated RNA was reverse transcribed, expressed TCRB transcripts were what got sequenced. This table comes from immunoSEQ multiplex PCR, and its TCRdb copy is limited to in-frame clones, with some not included. The sample yields hundreds of thousands of clones, about 14% seen once. The sequencing input was naive CD4+ T cells from blood. These receptors were collected from a man aged 18-30 years in good health.

The sample holds a few counts of this clone. The rearrangement links TRBV4-1 to TRBJ2-1; TRBD2 agrees at 7 bases. The germline V gene has CDR1 MGHRA and CDR2 YSYEKL. There are 15 residues in the CDR3. J lost 3 bases, V lost 6 bases, and 8 bases had no gene match. The CDR3 loop reads CASRPGGSVYNEQFF. The CDR3 DNA is TGCGCCAGCAGACCGGGAGGCTCCGTCTACAATGAGCAGTTCTTC.

There are a few counts of this clone. V is TRBV29-1 and J is TRBJ2-4; D perhaps matches TRBD2 (6 bases). From germline, CDR1 is SQVTM and CDR2 ANQGSEA. The CDR3 is 14 amino acids. V was clipped by 7 bases and J by 2 bases, with 15 bases between them. The CDR3 reads CSARDRGTKNIQYF. The DNA for the CDR3 is TGCAGCGCGCGGGACCGGGGGACCAAAAACATTCAGTACTTC.

The CDR3 sequence: CASSRQGEGTEAFF. CDR3 in DNA: TGTGCCAGCTCACGACAGGGTGAGGGCACTGAAGCTTTCTTT. The chain is built from TRBV18 and TRBJ1-1; 7 bases agree with TRBD1. The CDR3 spans 14 residues. CDR1 and CDR2 from the germline V gene are KGHSH and LQKENI. The J segment lost 4 bases and the V segment lost 4 bases, leaving 6 bases of the junction unmatched.

The chain joins TRBV11-3 to TRBJ2-6, with 8 bases fitting TRBD1. J was trimmed by 2 bases and V by 3 bases; bases with no gene match: 6. CDR3 length: 17 residues. The germline V gene has CDR1 SGHNT and CDR2 YENEEA. The CDR3 DNA reads as TGTGCCAGCAGCTTGGGTCCACAGGGGGCTGGGGCCAACGTCCTGACTTTC. This encodes CASSLGPQGAGANVLTF.

The chain recombines TRBV5-4 with TRBJ1-1, with 8 bases identical to TRBD1. This CDR3 has 14 amino acids. Looked up from germline, CDR1 is SGHNT and CDR2 is YYREEE (reference sequence). The junction had 5 bases not matched to a gene; V was cut back by 4 bases and J by 3 bases. In DNA, the CDR3 is TGTGCCAGCAGCCAAGGACAGGGAGACACTGAAGCTTTCTTT. Translated, it gives CASSQGQGDTEAFF.

This clone turned up a few times. This rearrangement joins TRBV5-1 to TRBJ1-1, with D hard to call. Germline V gene data show CDR1 as SGHRS and CDR2 as YFSETQ. V was pared by 2 bases and J by 0 bases, with 8 bases between. This CDR3 is built from 14 residues. The CDR3 DNA sequence: TGCGCCAGCAGCTTCCAAGCTCTGAACACTGAAGCTTTCTTT. Translating it yields CASSFQALNTEAFF.

This clone was picked up a small number of times. The chain carries TRBV29-1 and TRBJ2-2; D is uncertain. CDR1 and CDR2 (germline): SQVTM, ANQGSEA. V lost 4 bases and J lost 4, with 10 bases in between. The CDR3 has 13 residues. CDR3 region: CSVAPLPTGELFF. Written as DNA, the CDR3 is TGCAGCGTTGCCCCCCTCCCCACCGGGGAGCTGTTTTTT.

This sequence joins TRBV7-2 and TRBJ2-1, with 7 bases aligning to TRBD2. The germline CDR1 and CDR2 sequences are SGHTA and FQGNSA. This CDR3 is built from 16 residues. V dropped 6 bases and J dropped 4; count of bases not matched to a gene: 12. CDR3 amino acids: CASRPAGTIGYNEQFF. In nucleotides, the CDR3 is TGTGCCAGCAGGCCTGCCGGGACTATAGGATACAATGAGCAGTTCTTC.

V gene TRBV7-2 combines with J gene TRBJ1-1; TRBD1 agrees at 9 bases. Germline V gene lookup returns CDR1 SGHTA and CDR2 FQGNSA. V was pared by 2 bases and J by 2 bases, with 3 bases of the junction left unmatched. The CDR3 is made up of 15 amino acids. The CDR3 DNA is TGTGCCAGCAGCTTACGACAGGGGGGAAACACTGAAGCTTTCTTT. Its protein is CASSLRQGGNTEAFF.

This clone was observed a handful of times. The chain carries TRBV7-9 and TRBJ2-7, with D possibly called TRBD1 or TRBD2 (5 bases each). The germline V gene has CDR1 SEHNR and CDR2 FQNEAQ (reference sequence). Trimming removed 11 bases from V and 7 bases from J, with 21 bases in between. The CDR3 has 13 amino acids. This chain's CDR3 is CAYDLGRDGEQYF. CDR3 DNA: TGTGCCTACGACTTAGGACGGGACGGGGAGCAGTACTTC.

This clone was observed a handful of times. The chain has TRBV4-3 and TRBJ1-1; possible D gene TRBD1, 6 bases. The CDR3 covers 17 residues. V shed 0 bases and J shed 2 bases, with 16 bases lying between them. CDR1 is LGHNA and CDR2 is YSLEER in the germline V gene. CDR3 protein: CASSQDFQGRRNTEAFF. The CDR3 coding sequence is TGCGCCAGCAGCCAAGATTTCCAGGGGAGGCGAAACACTGAAGCTTTCTTT.

The chain carries TRBV5-1 and TRBJ1-2; D possibly corresponds to TRBD1 (5 bases). The germline V gene has CDR1 SGHRS and CDR2 YFSETQ. The CDR3 is made up of 15 amino acids. V gave up 0 bases and J gave up 4 bases, with 13 bases separating them. CDR3 DNA sequence: TGCGCCAGCAGCTTGGTAGGAGACAGACGCTATGGCTACACCTTC. This sequence encodes CASSLVGDRRYGYTF.

This clone has only a few counts. The sample carries other DNA sequences with the same CDR3. This rearrangement joins TRBV4-3 to TRBJ1-2; the match to TRBD1 covers 7 bases. Germline trimming cut 1 base from V and 2 bases from J; bases unmatched to any gene: 4. CDR3 length equals 15 residues. CDR1 LGHNA and CDR2 YSLEER come from the germline V gene. The CDR3 reads CASSQAGTANYGYTF. The CDR3 DNA follows: TGCGCCAGCAGCCAAGCCGGGACAGCCAACTATGGCTACACCTTC.

The chain is built from TRBV6-5 and TRBJ1-2; TRBD1 matches at 8 bases. J lost 5 bases, V lost 0 bases, and 8 bases had no gene match. From germline, CDR1 is MNHEY and CDR2 SVGAGI. The CDR3 spans 16 residues. CDR3 protein: CASSYSLGTGHYGYTF. CDR3 coding DNA: TGTGCCAGCAGTTACTCGTTGGGGACAGGTCATTATGGCTACACCTTC.

The chain carries TRBV5-1 and TRBJ2-7; 8 bases are a match to TRBD1. V trimming: 4 bases; J trimming: 2 bases; junction bases outside the gene matches: 8. The CDR3 sequence is 15 residues long. The germline gives CDR1 SGHRS, CDR2 YFSETQ. DNA for the CDR3: TGCGCCAGCAGCACTTGGACAGGGAGTCCCTACGAGCAGTACTTC. Translation: CASSTWTGSPYEQYF.

The chain couples TRBV5-4 to TRBJ2-1, with 8 bases identical to TRBD2. Germline V gene lookup returns CDR1 SGHNT and CDR2 YYREEE (reference sequence). V lost 0 bases and J lost 4; bases outside the gene matches: 6. The CDR3 has 16 residues. The CDR3 spells CASSLEVSGIYNEQFF. The CDR3 nucleotides read TGTGCCAGCAGCTTGGAGGTTAGCGGGATTTACAATGAGCAGTTCTTC.

This clone has more than one count but fewer than ten. The J gene is TRBJ2-1, the V gene TRBV7-2; no definite D call. V lost 0 bases and J 0 bases, leaving 9 bases between the germline ends. Per the germline V gene, CDR1 is SGHTA and CDR2 is FQGNSA. CDR3 size: 16 residues. CDR3: CASSLASGLSYNEQFF. In nucleotides, the CDR3 is TGTGCCAGCAGCTTAGCGTCCGGCCTCTCCTACAATGAGCAGTTCTTC.

This clone appeared a single time. The J gene is TRBJ2-6, the V gene TRBV19; weak D call: TRBD1 (8 bases). With 6 bases removed from V and 0 bases from J, the gap between germline ends came to 21 bases. The CDR3 extends over 19 amino acids. CDR1 is LNHDA, CDR2 SQIVND, per germline (reference sequence). CDR3 coding DNA: TGTGCCAGTAGCCTACGGGGAGGGACAGGCGGCTCTGGGGCCAACGTCCTGACTTTC. It specifies CASSLRGGTGGSGANVLTF.

This clone was seen more than once but under ten times. At one boundary the junction diverges from the germline segment, which might be a read error. The gene calls are TRBV2 and TRBJ2-7, with D possibly being TRBD2 (6 bases). Germline CDR1 is SNHLY and CDR2 is FYNNEI. The CDR3 is 13 residues long. CDR3 DNA: TGTGCCAGCAGTGAAGTTCCGACGGGAGCTTTGAACTTC. It encodes CASSEVPTGALNF.

A few counts support this clone. The J gene is TRBJ2-5, the V gene TRBV20-1, with D perhaps matching TRBD2 (5 bases). In germline, CDR1 is DFQATT, CDR2 SNEGSKA (reference sequence). The CDR3 length is 9 residues. Trimming took 6 bases from V and 6 from J, leaving 5 bases between them. CDR3 loop: CSAGKTQYF. CDR3 DNA: TGCAGTGCCGGGAAGACCCAGTACTTC.